This is a list of T cell receptor beta chains from one sample in a study of blood T cell repertoires in COVID-19. Assay used: immunoSEQ multiplex PCR; TCRdb lists only in-frame clones, some missing. The repertoire includes around 220,000 clones, 82% of them detected once, and 7.5% to 9.5% sits in the top ten. The sample taken for sequencing was peripheral blood. Receptors were obtained from a woman of 80 years or more with COVID-19, enrolled during active disease. CDR3s include the opening cysteine and the closing phenylalanine or tryptophan. Fields, in order: V gene, clone size, D gene, J gene, CDR3 protein, CDR3 DNA. D genes are given only for firm matches. Clone sizes are given selectively: once, few, many, or a class where the clone is expanded.

V: TRBV6-6
size: .
D: TRBD1
J: TRBJ2-7
CDR3: CASSRDRVYEQYF
DNA: TGTGCCAGCAGTAGAGACAGGGTCTACGAGCAGTACTTC

V: TRBV11-2
size: .
D: TRBD2
J: TRBJ2-1
CDR3: CASSPQGLENNEQFF
DNA: TGTGCCAGCAGCCCCCAGGGACTAGAGAACAATGAGCAGTTCTTC

V: TRBV7-2
size: .
D: TRBD1
J: TRBJ1-4
CDR3: CASSWTGTNEKLFF
DNA: TGTGCCAGCAGCTGGACAGGAACTAATGAAAAACTGTTTTTT

V: TRBV7-9
size: .
D: .
J: TRBJ1-5
CDR3: CASSLAQGLGNQPQHF
DNA: TGTGCCAGCAGCTTAGCGCAGGGTTTAGGCAATCAGCCCCAGCATTTT

V: TRBV2
size: .
D: .
J: TRBJ2-2
CDR3: CASSETSSAGELFF
DNA: TGTGCCAGCAGTGAAACGTCGTCAGCCGGGGAGCTGTTTTTT

V: TRBV6-5
size: .
D: TRBD1
J: TRBJ1-2
CDR3: CASSINRGEGYTF
DNA: TGTGCCAGCAGTATAAACAGGGGAGAGGGCTACACCTTC

V: TRBV5-1
size: .
D: TRBD2
J: TRBJ2-1
CDR3: CASSPIAGFDNEQFF
DNA: TGCGCCAGCAGCCCGATAGCGGGCTTTGACAATGAGCAGTTCTTC

V: TRBV24-1
size: few
D: TRBD1
J: TRBJ1-1
CDR3: CATSGLTGIKAFF
DNA: TGTGCCACCAGTGGATTGACAGGGATCAAGGCTTTCTTT

V: TRBV19
size: .
D: .
J: TRBJ1-2
CDR3: CASSMATGWNYGYTF
DNA: TGTGCCAGTAGTATGGCTACAGGGTGGAACTATGGCTACACCTTC

V: TRBV3-1/TRBV3-2
size: .
D: .
J: TRBJ1-5
CDR3: CASSQSRGGGSNQPQHF
DNA: TGTGCCAGCAGCCAATCCCGGGGGGGCGGTAGCAATCAGCCCCAGCATTTT

V: TRBV23-1
size: .
D: TRBD2
J: TRBJ2-3
CDR3: CASKRGDGLAGPRHRTDTQYF
DNA: TGCGCCAGCAAGCGGGGGGACGGACTAGCGGGCCCTAGACACCGCACAGATACGCAGTATTTT

V: TRBV7-9
size: .
D: TRBD1
J: TRBJ1-4
CDR3: CASSESTGGEKLFF
DNA: TGTGCCAGCAGCGAAAGTACAGGGGGTGAAAAACTGTTTTTT

V: TRBV12-3/TRBV12-4
size: .
D: TRBD1
J: TRBJ1-5
CDR3: CASHRGLGQPQHF
DNA: TGTGCCAGCCACAGGGGCTTAGGGCAGCCCCAGCATTTT

V: TRBV7-2
size: .
D: .
J: TRBJ1-4
CDR3: CASSRGEKLFF
DNA: TGTGCCAGCAGCCGAGGTGAAAAACTGTTTTTT

V: TRBV30
size: .
D: TRBD1
J: TRBJ1-1
CDR3: CAWSVRTGRGGPSF
DNA: TGTGCCTGGAGTGTACGGACAGGGAGAGGGGGCCCTTCTTTT

V: TRBV5-1
size: .
D: .
J: TRBJ1-1
CDR3: CASSLGAGPTNTEAFF
DNA: TGCGCCAGCAGCTTGGGTGCGGGGCCAACGAACACTGAAGCTTTCTTT

V: TRBV19
size: few
D: TRBD2
J: TRBJ2-1
CDR3: CASSYRLAGGSYNEQFF
DNA: TGTGCCAGTAGTTACAGACTAGCGGGGGGTTCCTACAATGAGCAGTTCTTC

V: TRBV7-9
size: .
D: .
J: TRBJ1-5
CDR3: CASSPGSGGQPQHF
DNA: TGTGCCAGCAGCCCCGGATCGGGTGGCCAGCCCCAGCATTTT

V: TRBV2
size: .
D: TRBD1
J: TRBJ1-1
CDR3: CASREQGAANTEAFF
DNA: TGTGCCAGCAGGGAACAGGGGGCTGCGAACACTGAAGCTTTCTTT

V: TRBV29-1
size: .
D: .
J: TRBJ1-4
CDR3: CSVRESNEKLFF
DNA: TGCAGCGTGCGGGAGTCTAATGAAAAACTGTTTTTT

V: TRBV4-1
size: .
D: TRBD1
J: TRBJ1-6
CDR3: CASSQSSGQDNSPLHF
DNA: TGCGCCAGCAGCCAATCCTCGGGACAGGATAATTCACCCCTCCACTTT

V: TRBV6-4
size: few
D: TRBD1
J: TRBJ2-3
CDR3: CASSDATGGRDTQYF
DNA: TGTGCCAGCAGTGACGCGACAGGGGGAAGAGATACGCAGTATTTT

V: TRBV7-9
size: .
D: .
J: TRBJ1-1
CDR3: CASSLTQGNTEAFF
DNA: TGTGCCAGCAGCCTCACTCAGGGGAACACTGAAGCTTTCTTT

V: TRBV2
size: once
D: .
J: TRBJ1-2
CDR3: CASTEGGGTRYTF
DNA: TGTGCCAGCACCGAGGGGGGGGGCACTCGCTACACCTTC

V: TRBV3-1/TRBV3-2
size: .
D: TRBD1
J: TRBJ1-2
CDR3: CASATGGADGYTF
DNA: TGTGCCAGCGCCACAGGGGGCGCGGATGGCTACACCTTC

V: TRBV29-1
size: .
D: .
J: TRBJ1-1
CDR3: CSVQTQGNLPTEAFF
DNA: TGCAGCGTGCAAACTCAGGGTAATCTCCCCACTGAAGCTTTCTTT

V: TRBV9
size: few
D: .
J: TRBJ1-2
CDR3: CASSPSGGGFAWWGYTF
DNA: TGTGCCAGCAGCCCCAGCGGGGGAGGCTTCGCGTGGTGGGGCTACACCTTC

V: TRBV29-1
size: .
D: TRBD1
J: TRBJ1-1
CDR3: CSASGTGGTEAFF
DNA: TGCAGCGCTTCAGGGACAGGAGGCACTGAAGCTTTCTTT

V: TRBV28
size: .
D: .
J: TRBJ1-3
CDR3: CASSLDRPSSGNTIYF
DNA: TGTGCCAGCAGCCTTGACAGGCCTTCCTCTGGAAACACCATATATTTT

V: TRBV7-9
size: .
D: TRBD1
J: TRBJ1-4
CDR3: CASSPDRGANEKLFF
DNA: TGTGCCAGCAGCCCGGACAGGGGTGCTAATGAAAAACTGTTTTTT

V: TRBV18
size: .
D: .
J: TRBJ1-6
CDR3: CASSLRLDSPLHF
DNA: TGTGCCAGCTCACTCCGCTTAGATTCACCCCTCCACTTT

V: TRBV18
size: .
D: TRBD1
J: TRBJ2-1
CDR3: CASSPLKGQGNNEQFF
DNA: TGTGCCAGCTCACCCCTCAAAGGACAGGGGAACAATGAGCAGTTCTTC

V: TRBV11-2
size: .
D: TRBD2
J: TRBJ2-7
CDR3: CASSFRLADSYEQYF
DNA: TGTGCCAGCAGCTTTCGACTAGCGGATTCCTACGAGCAGTACTTC

V: TRBV6-5
size: .
D: .
J: TRBJ2-2
CDR3: CASSYTVTGELFF
DNA: TGTGCCAGCAGTTATACAGTGACCGGGGAGCTGTTTTTT

V: TRBV7-9
size: .
D: .
J: TRBJ1-2
CDR3: CASSPGGTNYGYTF
DNA: TGTGCCAGCAGCCCCGGGGGTACTAACTATGGCTACACCTTC

V: TRBV28
size: .
D: .
J: TRBJ2-7
CDR3: CASSNFYEQYF
DNA: TGTGCCAGCAGTAACTTCTACGAGCAGTACTTC

V: TRBV30
size: .
D: .
J: TRBJ1-3
CDR3: CAWSTGSTGNTIYF
DNA: TGTGCCTGGTCCACAGGGAGCACTGGAAACACCATATATTTT

V: TRBV27
size: .
D: .
J: TRBJ2-4
CDR3: CASSSLAGRGIQYF
DNA: TGTGCCAGCAGTTCCTTGGCCGGGCGGGGCATTCAGTACTTC

V: TRBV30
size: .
D: .
J: TRBJ1-2
CDR3: CAWTQRGGAGGYTF
DNA: TGTGCCTGGACCCAAAGGGGGGGCGCGGGTGGCTACACCTTC

V: TRBV7-9
size: .
D: .
J: TRBJ1-5
CDR3: CASSFMGDQPQHF
DNA: TGTGCCAGCAGCTTTATGGGAGATCAGCCCCAGCATTTT

V: TRBV10-3
size: .
D: .
J: TRBJ2-7
CDR3: CATQGSETYEQYF
DNA: TGTGCCACACAGGGATCTGAAACTTACGAGCAGTACTTC

V: TRBV29-1
size: .
D: .
J: TRBJ2-7
CDR3: CSVITASLKEQYF
DNA: TGCAGCGTTATAACAGCCTCGCTAAAGGAGCAGTACTTC

V: TRBV6-1
size: few
D: .
J: TRBJ2-7
CDR3: CASSEAGGSSYYEQYF
DNA: TGTGCCAGCAGTGAAGCGGGGGGATCCTCATACTACGAGCAGTACTTC

V: TRBV11-3
size: .
D: TRBD2
J: TRBJ2-7
CDR3: CASSLASGGYYEQYF
DNA: TGTGCCAGCAGCTTAGCTAGCGGAGGGTACTACGAGCAGTACTTC

V: TRBV5-1
size: once
D: .
J: TRBJ2-7
CDR3: CASSLQSGDEQYF
DNA: TGCGCCAGCAGCTTGCAGTCAGGGGACGAGCAGTACTTC

V: TRBV10-2
size: .
D: TRBD2
J: TRBJ2-4
CDR3: CASSESAGGWDIQYF
DNA: TGCGCCAGCAGTGAGTCCGCGGGGGGATGGGACATTCAGTACTTC

V: TRBV30
size: few
D: .
J: TRBJ1-1
CDR3: CAWGRSNTEAFF
DNA: TGTGCCTGGGGGCGCTCGAACACTGAAGCTTTCTTT

V: TRBV29-1
size: few
D: TRBD1
J: TRBJ2-1
CDR3: CSVAGTGDSYNEQFF
DNA: TGCAGCGTGGCGGGGACAGGAGATTCCTACAATGAGCAGTTCTTC

V: TRBV19
size: .
D: .
J: TRBJ2-3
CDR3: CASSAGGDTQYF
DNA: TGTGCCAGTAGTGCTGGCGGGGATACGCAGTATTTT

V: TRBV6-5
size: .
D: TRBD1
J: TRBJ2-2
CDR3: CASRERGPNTGELFF
DNA: TGTGCCAGCAGGGAGAGGGGGCCGAACACCGGGGAGCTGTTTTTT

V: TRBV7-2
size: .
D: TRBD2
J: TRBJ2-1
CDR3: CAPTSGAHNEQFF
DNA: TGTGCTCCAACTAGCGGGGCCCACAATGAGCAGTTCTTC

V: TRBV25-1
size: .
D: TRBD2
J: TRBJ2-7
CDR3: CASSEPSGKGSYEQYF
DNA: TGTGCCAGCAGTGAACCCAGCGGGAAGGGCTCCTACGAGCAGTACTTC

V: TRBV11-2
size: many
D: TRBD2
J: TRBJ2-7
CDR3: CASSKGLAGDPSYEQYF
DNA: TGTGCCAGCAGCAAAGGACTAGCGGGAGATCCGTCCTACGAGCAGTACTTC

V: TRBV13
size: .
D: .
J: TRBJ2-3
CDR3: CASSFADTQYF
DNA: TGTGCCAGCAGCTTCGCAGATACGCAGTATTTT

V: TRBV9
size: .
D: .
J: TRBJ2-3
CDR3: CASSVAGEDTQYF
DNA: TGTGCCAGCAGCGTAGCGGGAGAAGATACGCAGTATTTT